The 11 T cell receptor beta chains listed next were all sequenced from one sample in a study of shared clonotypes between healthy human individuals. Some clones are missing from TCRdb's copy, which holds only in-frame ones; the method was immunoSEQ multiplex PCR. The data contain about 1.5 million clones, 96% of them seen just once; the ten biggest clones take up approximately 1.1%. The sample was naive CD4+ T cells sorted from blood. Subset meaning: CD45RA+ positively selected. All receptors come from a man aged 25 to 45 in good health.

The genes are TRBV4-3 and TRBJ2-1; no firm D call. Germline CDR1 LGHNA, CDR2 YSLEER. The CDR3 covers 13 residues. Trimming left V 0 bases short and J 9 bases short, with 9 bases between. CDR3 nucleotide sequence: TGCGCCAGCAGCCAAGATAAAGGAATTGAGCAGTTCTTC. It translates to CASSQDKGIEQFF.

This chain uses TRBV7-2 with TRBJ2-7; perhaps D is TRBD1 or TRBD2 (5 bases each). Trimming took off 4 bases at V and 2 bases at J, with 15 bases between the two ends. CDR3 size: 15 residues. CDR1 and CDR2 (germline): SGHTA, FQGNSA. CDR3: CASSSGMRGPYEQYF. DNA for the CDR3: TGTGCCAGCAGCTCAGGCATGAGGGGCCCCTACGAGCAGTACTTC.

V gene TRBV7-3 combines with J gene TRBJ2-2, with D tentatively TRBD2 (6 bases). Germline CDR1 and CDR2: SGHTA and FQGTGA. Trimming cost V 4 bases and J 1 base, with 10 bases left between them. This CDR3 spans 15 amino acids. The CDR3 bases are TGTGCCAGCAGCTCATATAGCGGGAACACCGGGGAGCTGTTTTTT. It specifies CASSSYSGNTGELFF. Full variable domain (missing parts from reference TRBV7-3 and TRBJ2-2): GAGVSQTPSNKVTEKGKYVELRCDPISGHTALYWYRQSLGQGPEFLIYFQGTGAADDSGLPNDRFFAVRPEGSVSTLKIQRTERGDSAVYLCASSSYSGNTGELFFGEGSRLTVL.

The chain combines TRBV7-2 with TRBJ2-7; D may be TRBD1 or TRBD2 (7 bases each). Germline CDR1 SGHTA, CDR2 FQGNSA. V was trimmed by 7 bases and J by 5 bases, leaving 21 bases between them. The CDR3 length is 15 residues. The CDR3 DNA reads as TGTGCCAGCACCCAGGGGGGGGCGAGGTTTCACGAGCAGTACTTC. Translating gives CASTQGGARFHEQYF.

The chain carries TRBV5-1 and TRBJ1-2; D remains ambiguous. CDR1 SGHRS and CDR2 YFSETQ come from the germline V gene. The CDR3 has 15 amino acids. The V and J ends lost 0 bases and 4 bases respectively, with 13 bases between them. The CDR3 coding sequence is TGCGCCAGCAGCTTGGCCGAGGACGTGTCCTATGGCTACACCTTC. Translation gives CASSLAEDVSYGYTF.

The V call is TRBV7-9, the J call TRBJ2-7; 12 nucleotides agree with TRBD2. The J segment lost 2 bases and the V segment lost 6 bases, leaving 5 bases of the junction unmatched. The germline gives CDR1 SEHNR, CDR2 FQNEAQ (reference sequence). CDR3 size: 15 residues. The chain's CDR3 is CASRILAGGAYEQYF. In nucleotides, the CDR3 is TGTGCCAGCAGAATACTAGCGGGAGGCGCCTACGAGCAGTACTTC.

This clone has only one observation. The rearrangement joins TRBV28 to TRBJ2-4; 7 bases line up with TRBD1. Germline V lookup: CDR1 MDHEN, CDR2 SYDVKM. The CDR3 covers 16 residues. Trimming at V came to 1 base and at J to 1 base, leaving 4 bases not matched to a gene. CDR3 sequence reads: CASSLFQGEAKNIQYF. The CDR3 DNA reads as TGTGCCAGCAGTTTATTTCAGGGGGAGGCCAAAAACATTCAGTACTTC.

This CDR3 is CASSVEEGETQYF. The CDR3 DNA is TGTGCCAGCAGCGTAGAAGAGGGAGAGACCCAGTACTTC. This chain joins TRBV9 and TRBJ2-5; weak D call: TRBD2 (5 bases). Trimming pared 0 bases from V and 4 bases from J, leaving 7 bases between. Looked up from germline, CDR1 is SGDLS and CDR2 is YYNGEE. The CDR3 totals 13 residues.

J is TRBJ2-7 and V is TRBV19; the match to TRBD2 covers 10 bases. There are 13 residues in the CDR3. The germline V gene encodes CDR1 LNHDA and CDR2 SQIVND (reference sequence). Unmatched junction bases numbered 3, after V lost 6 bases and J lost 4 bases. Here the CDR3 DNA reads TGTGCCAGTAGGGCTAGCGGGAGTTACGAGCAGTACTTC. This codes for CASRASGSYEQYF.

This chain joins TRBV7-2 and TRBJ1-2, with a tentative D call TRBD1 (5 bases). The CDR3 has 14 residues. CDR1 is SGHTA, CDR2 FQGNSA, per germline. V shed 1 base and J shed 3 bases, with 9 bases lying between them. Written as DNA, the CDR3 is TGTGCCAGCAGCTTAGACAGGCCACACTATGGCTACACCTTC. Translated, it gives CASSLDRPHYGYTF.

The chain employs TRBV2 and TRBJ1-2, with TRBD1 identical over 8 bases. This CDR3 region has 15 residues. The germline gives CDR1 SNHLY, CDR2 FYNNEI. V dropped 7 bases and J dropped 4; count of bases not matched to a gene: 11. The CDR3 loop is CASKRGQGESYGYTF. The CDR3 coding sequence is TGTGCCAGCAAAAGAGGACAGGGAGAAAGCTATGGCTACACCTTC.